These 3 T cell receptor beta chains were sequenced from one sample in a study of blood T cell repertoires in COVID-19. Profiled with immunoSEQ multiplex PCR; TCRdb holds only in-frame clones, not every one. The profile shows 85,000 to 95,000 clones, around 88% of them singletons. Sequencing was carried out using peripheral blood. The receptors shown here come from a man aged 60 to 75 with acute or convalescent COVID-19.

The chain joins TRBV5-4 to TRBJ1-3; the match to TRBD1 covers 7 bases. Germline CDR1 and CDR2: SGHNT and YYREEE (reference sequence). The CDR3 is made up of 15 amino acids. Trimming at V came to 2 bases and at J to 3 bases, leaving 5 bases not matched to a gene. The CDR3 DNA is TGTGCCAGCAGCTTACAGGGGTTGGGTGGAAACACCATATATTTT. Encoded protein: CASSLQGLGGNTIYF.

The rearrangement uses TRBV6-5 and TRBJ1-1; D might be TRBD1 (6 bases). The CDR3 has 14 residues. Trimming left V 11 bases short and J 0 bases short, with 16 bases between. Germline lookup yields CDR1 MNHEY and CDR2 SVGAGI. In DNA, the CDR3 is TGTGCCTCTCTCCGTGGGGGCCTGAACACTGAAGCTTTCTTT. It specifies CASLRGGLNTEAFF.

The V and J genes are TRBV5-1 and TRBJ2-7; D gene ambiguous. The CDR3 runs 13 residues. Germline CDR1 reads SGHRS; CDR2 reads YFSETQ. V was cut by 3 bases and J by 1 base, with 8 bases left in between. The chain's CDR3 is CASSYTESYEQYF. The DNA for the CDR3 is TGCGCCAGCAGCTATACAGAATCCTACGAGCAGTACTTC.